These T cell receptor beta chains were read from a single sample in a study of blood T cell repertoires in COVID-19. TCRdb's copy holds only in-frame clones and misses some; the assay was immunoSEQ multiplex PCR. The profile shows tens of thousands of clones, 86% of them singletons. The sample was peripheral blood. The receptors derive from a man aged 50 to 59 with active COVID-19. Each CDR3 is given with its conserved first and last residue. Each record gives: clone size, J gene, CDR3 length, D gene, V gene, CDR3 DNA, CDR3 protein. The D gene is left open where the match is weak. Size is stated for part of the rows, as once, few or many counts, or as a class when the clone is expanded.

once TRBJ2-4 15 TRBD2 TRBV6-5 TGTGCCACCTCAAAGACTAGCGGGAGCCAAAACATTCAGTACTTC CATSKTSGSQNIQYF
. TRBJ1-4 14 . TRBV5-1 TGCGCCAGCAGCTTGAGGGGTTCTAATGAAAAACTGTTTTTT CASSLRGSNEKLFF
once TRBJ2-7 15 . TRBV19 TGTGCCAGTAGTATAGGCCCCCAGGCGGGCTACGAGCAGTACTTC CASSIGPQAGYEQYF
once TRBJ2-1 14 . TRBV10-3 TGTGCCATCAGTGGGACTATGCTTGCGGATGAGCAGTTCTTC CAISGTMLADEQFF
. TRBJ2-5 16 TRBD2 TRBV2 TGTGCCAGCAGTGAAGCTATAGCGGGGCTGGAAAAGACCCAGTACTTC CASSEAIAGLEKTQYF
. TRBJ2-1 13 . TRBV12-3/TRBV12-4 TGTGCCAGCAGTTTATACAGGGTCGGTGAGCAGTTCTTC CASSLYRVGEQFF
. TRBJ2-1 16 TRBD1 TRBV10-1 TGCGCCAGCAGTGAGTCCCCGGGACAGGGGGGCAATGAGCAGTTCTTC CASSESPGQGGNEQFF
. TRBJ1-4 15 . TRBV7-8 TGTGCCAGCAGCTTACGGGCCAGGGTAAATGAAAAACTGTTTTTT CASSLRARVNEKLFF
. TRBJ2-1 16 . TRBV10-2 TGCGCCAGCAGTGAAGGGGGCGGGGTAACGTACAATGAGCAGTTCTTC CASSEGGGVTYNEQFF
. TRBJ2-2 18 . TRBV27 TGTGCCAGCAGTTTACTGTTATCCGGGGGATGGGGCACCGGGGAGCTGTTTTTT CASSLLLSGGWGTGELFF
. TRBJ2-1 15 TRBD2 TRBV7-2 TGTGCCAGCAGCGGTCAAGGACTAGCGGGGGGGTGGCAGTTCTTC CASSGQGLAGGWQFF
. TRBJ2-3 15 . TRBV2 TGTGCCAGCAGTGCGAACGACGGGATGACAGATACGCAGTATTTT CASSANDGMTDTQYF
. TRBJ1-4 16 . TRBV12-5 TGTGCTAGTGGTTTGGTACTCGGACGAAGGGGTGAAAAACTGTTTTTT CASGLVLGRRGEKLFF
. TRBJ1-2 13 TRBD1 TRBV24-1 TGTGCCACCAGGGGACAGGGCGACTATGGCTACACCTTC CATRGQGDYGYTF
. TRBJ1-5 15 . TRBV6-5 TGTGCCAGCAGTCTCGAGGACATTAGCAATCAGCCCCAGCATTTT CASSLEDISNQPQHF
. TRBJ1-4 19 . TRBV15 TGTGCCACCAGCAGAGGGTATGGACAGACTACAACAACTAATGAAAAACTGTTTTTT CATSRGYGQTTTTNEKLFF
. TRBJ2-1 18 TRBD2 TRBV30 TGTGCCTGGAAATTCCCTACCGGGCTAGCGGGGCTATACAATGAGCAGTTCTTC CAWKFPTGLAGLYNEQFF
. TRBJ2-2 16 . TRBV18 TGTGCCAGCTCACACAAAACCGCGGGGAACACCGGGGAGCTGTTTTTT CASSHKTAGNTGELFF
. TRBJ1-6 17 . TRBV6-1 TGTGCCAGCAGTGAAGGGAGGAAAGGGTCCTATAATTCACCCCTCCACTTT CASSEGRKGSYNSPLHF
medium-sized TRBJ2-7 13 TRBD1 TRBV11-3 TGTGCCAGCAGCCCCGGGACAGACTACGAGCAGTACTTC CASSPGTDYEQYF
. TRBJ2-3 20 TRBD2 TRBV7-3 TGTGCCAGCAGCTTAACCACGAGACTAGCGGGGGGGCCTGGCACAGATACGCAGTATTTT CASSLTTRLAGGPGTDTQYF
. TRBJ1-2 14 . TRBV29-1 TGCAGCGTTGAAAGGAGGGACGGAAACTATGGCTACACCTTC CSVERRDGNYGYTF
. TRBJ1-1 15 TRBD1 TRBV6-2/TRBV6-3 TGTGCCAGCAGGCCTACAGGGGGCCGGAGGGCTGAAGCTTTCTTT CASRPTGGRRAEAFF
. TRBJ1-4 18 TRBD1 TRBV7-9 TGTGCCAGCAGCTTAGGGAAAGGGGGCGCATCTGTAAACGAAAAACTGTTTTTT CASSLGKGGASVNEKLFF
few TRBJ1-5 14 . TRBV30 TGTGCCTGGAGTGATGGCAGGGGCCATCAGCCCCAGCATTTT CAWSDGRGHQPQHF
. TRBJ2-1 14 . TRBV5-1 TGCGCCAGCAGAGCCCCATCGTTGTACAATGAGCAGTTCTTC CASRAPSLYNEQFF
. TRBJ2-3 15 . TRBV24-1 TGTGCCACCAGCTCCGGGACAAAAAGCTCGGATACGCAGTATTTT CATSSGTKSSDTQYF
few TRBJ2-3 14 . TRBV7-2 TGTGCCAGCAGCTTAGGGCAGGGCACAGATACGCAGTATTTT CASSLGQGTDTQYF
. TRBJ2-2 17 TRBD2 TRBV5-5 TGTGCCAGCAGCTTGGAGGCTAGCGGGCCCCGAACCGGGGAGCTGTTTTTT CASSLEASGPRTGELFF
. TRBJ1-1 14 . TRBV7-9 TGTGCCAGCAGCAGCTTAGGATCGGGGACTGAAGCTTTCTTT CASSSLGSGTEAFF
. TRBJ2-5 16 . TRBV12-5 TGTGCTAGTGGTTTGGTAATGGGGGGTTTACAAGAGACCCAGTACTTC CASGLVMGGLQETQYF
. TRBJ2-2 17 TRBD1 TRBV5-1 TGCGCCAGCAGCTTGTTAACCGGACAGGGGTTTTCCGGGGAGCTGTTTTTT CASSLLTGQGFSGELFF
few TRBJ1-5 13 . TRBV27 TGTGCCAGCAGTCCCAGGATCGACCAGCCCCAGCATTTT CASSPRIDQPQHF
. TRBJ2-1 11 . TRBV29-1 TGCAGCGTTGAAAGGGGAAATGAGCAGTTCTTC CSVERGNEQFF
few TRBJ2-2 14 TRBD2 TRBV27 TGTGCCAGTACGGGACTAGCACCACCAGGGGAGCTGTTTTTT CASTGLAPPGELFF
. TRBJ1-1 14 . TRBV28 TGTGCCAGCAGTTTGGTGGAGATGAACACTGAAGCTTTCTTT CASSLVEMNTEAFF
. TRBJ1-4 12 . TRBV3-1/TRBV3-2 TGTGCCAGCAAATCAACCGGGGAAAAACTGTTTTTT CASKSTGEKLFF
. TRBJ2-1 14 . TRBV5-1 TGCGCCAGCAGCTTGCTTCTAGCCGACGGGGAGCAGTTCTTC CASSLLLADGEQFF
. TRBJ2-6 15 TRBD2 TRBV7-2 TGTGCCAGCAGCCCCCGGGGGGCTGGGGCCAACGTCCTGACTTTC CASSPRGAGANVLTF
. TRBJ2-5 15 TRBD2 TRBV5-8 TGTGCCAGCAGCCTGGGACTAGCGGGCCAGACGACCCAGTACTTC CASSLGLAGQTTQYF
. TRBJ2-2 14 . TRBV5-1 TGCGCCAGCAGCTTGGAACAGGGAATCGGGGAGCTGTTTTTT CASSLEQGIGELFF
once TRBJ1-1 16 . TRBV5-4 TGTGCCAGCAGCTTGGCCCCGGGGAGGTTAGGCACTGAAGCTTTCTTT CASSLAPGRLGTEAFF
. TRBJ2-1 15 TRBD2 TRBV2 TGTGCCAGCAGTGCCCCGGGACTAGATCTCAATGAGCAGTTCTTC CASSAPGLDLNEQFF
. TRBJ2-2 15 . TRBV6-5 TGTGCCAGCAGTTACAGGACTCTGATGACCGGGGAGCTGTTTTTT CASSYRTLMTGELFF
once TRBJ1-1 16 TRBD1 TRBV5-1 TGCGCCAGCAGCTTGACAGGGGGCATGGTGAACACTGAAGCTTTCTTT CASSLTGGMVNTEAFF
. TRBJ2-2 15 . TRBV6-1 TGTGCCAGCAGTGAACGGGAACTTAACACCGGGGAGCTGTTTTTT CASSERELNTGELFF
. TRBJ1-1 16 . TRBV7-9 TGTGCCAGCAGCTTAGGTGCAGGGTTTATGAACACTGAAGCTTTCTTT CASSLGAGFMNTEAFF
. TRBJ1-1 12 TRBD1 TRBV12-3/TRBV12-4 TGTGCCAGCAGTGATGACGGACAGGTAGCTTTCTTT CASSDDGQVAFF
. TRBJ2-2 18 TRBD2 TRBV6-4 TGTGCCAGCAGCCAAGTCGGACTAGCGTACGCGAACACCGGGGAGCTGTTTTTT CASSQVGLAYANTGELFF
. TRBJ1-3 15 . TRBV5-6 TGTGCCAGCAGCTTGGTAGAGGGACAACGGGGCACCATATATTTT CASSLVEGQRGTIYF
once TRBJ2-3 15 TRBD1 TRBV6-6 TGTGCCAGCAGCCCTGGGACAGCCTCCACAGATACGCAGTATTTT CASSPGTASTDTQYF
. TRBJ2-3 15 . TRBV6-1 TGTGCCAGCAGTGAATATGGCAGGCACACAGATACGCAGTATTTT CASSEYGRHTDTQYF